These 22 T cell receptor beta chains were all obtained from the same sample, sequenced in a study of blood T cell repertoires in COVID-19. Sequenced by immunoSEQ multiplex PCR; TCRdb stores in-frame clones only, minus some. This table holds tens of thousands of clones, roughly 80% found once. Sequencing was carried out using peripheral blood. The receptors stem from a woman aged 55 to 70 with acute or convalescent COVID-19.

The chain employs TRBV5-5 and TRBJ1-1; D is uncertain. The CDR3 extends over 12 amino acids. The V gene lost 2 bases and the J gene lost 8 bases, with 10 bases spanning the gap. Germline CDR1 and CDR2: SGHKS and YYEKEE (reference sequence). CDR3 in DNA: TGTGCCAGCAGCTTTTGGAGTCCCGAAGCTTTCTTT. This sequence encodes CASSFWSPEAFF.

The chain joins TRBV6-5 to TRBJ1-6; no reliable D call. Per the germline V gene, CDR1 is MNHEY and CDR2 is SVGAGI. Trimming removed 4 bases from V and 13 bases from J, with 17 bases in between. This CDR3 has 14 amino acids. CDR3 DNA sequence: TGTGCCAGCAGTTCCCCATTGGCGGGTTCGCCCCTCCACTTT. It encodes CASSSPLAGSPLHF.

This chain uses TRBV7-2 with TRBJ2-2; 7 bases are shared with TRBD2. The CDR3 consists of 16 residues. Germline lookup yields CDR1 SGHTA and CDR2 FQGNSA. Trimming at V came to 2 bases and at J to 3 bases, leaving 6 bases not matched to a gene. Written as DNA, the CDR3 is TGTGCCAGCAGCTTAAGGAGCGGGGAGGACACCGGGGAGCTGTTTTTT. Its translation is CASSLRSGEDTGELFF.

V and J are TRBV3-1 (or the pseudogene TRBV3-2) and TRBJ1-2; D possibly corresponds to TRBD1 (6 bases). Germline lookup yields CDR1 LGHDT and CDR2 YNNKEL (reference sequence). The CDR3 sequence is 17 residues long. V lost 4 bases to trimming and J lost 0 bases, with 18 bases between them. The CDR3 DNA reads TGTGCCAGCAGCCGTTCGACAGGAACCTCCTCTAACTATGGCTACACCTTC. Translation: CASSRSTGTSSNYGYTF.

V is TRBV29-1 and J is TRBJ1-1, with D maybe TRBD1 (6 bases). Deletions cut 6 bases from V and 4 bases from J, with 21 bases between. This CDR3 spans 15 amino acids. The germline V gene has CDR1 SQVTM and CDR2 ANQGSEA. CDR3 DNA sequence: TGCAGCGTCGACGACGCGGGGGGCTGGGGCACTGAAGCTTTCTTT. The encoded protein is CSVDDAGGWGTEAFF. The full variable domain, rest sourced from reference TRBV29-1 and TRBJ1-1, is SAVISQKPSRDICQRGTSLTIQCQVDSQVTMMFWYRQQPGQSLTLIATANQGSEATYESGFVIDKFPISRPNLTFSTLTVSNMSPEDSSIYLCSVDDAGGWGTEAFFGQGTRLTVV.

The CDR3 DNA sequence: TGTGCCAGCAGCCAAGTGGGACAGATGAACACTGAAGCTTTCTTT. Translated: CASSQVGQMNTEAFF. This chain uses TRBV4-2 with TRBJ1-1, with 7 positions matching TRBD1. V shed 1 base and J 0 bases; nucleotides not matched to a gene: 2. Germline loops: CDR1 LGHNA, CDR2 YNFKEQ. There are 15 residues in the CDR3.

The chain combines TRBV5-1 with TRBJ2-1; the match to TRBD2 covers 9 bases. CDR1 is SGHRS and CDR2 is YFSETQ in the germline V gene. J lost 2 bases, V lost 4 bases, and 7 bases had no gene match. This CDR3 has 16 residues. The DNA of the CDR3 is TGCGCCAGCAGCCCTATGTTAGCGGGGGCCTACAATGAGCAGTTCTTC. The encoded protein is CASSPMLAGAYNEQFF.

The chain links TRBV9 to TRBJ1-2; D perhaps matches TRBD1 (6 bases). This CDR3 has 13 residues. Germline CDR1 is SGDLS and CDR2 is YYNGEE. V lost 0 bases to trimming and J lost 5 bases, with 8 bases between them. The CDR3 loop reads CASSVDRDYGYTF. In nucleotides, the CDR3 is TGTGCCAGCAGCGTAGACAGGGATTATGGCTACACCTTC.

The V gene is TRBV5-5, the J gene TRBJ1-1, with TRBD1 matching over 10 bases. V was clipped by 4 bases and J by 6 bases; unmatched bases: 0. In germline, CDR1 is SGHKS, CDR2 YYEKEE (reference sequence). This CDR3 has 12 amino acids. CDR3 amino acids: CASSGQGAEAFF. The CDR3 DNA is TGTGCCAGCAGCGGACAGGGGGCTGAAGCTTTCTTT.

This chain's CDR3 is CASSETYSPHNEQFF. DNA of the CDR3: TGTGCCAGCAGTGAAACGTACTCTCCCCACAATGAGCAGTTCTTC. This chain joins TRBV6-1 and TRBJ2-1; D gene unclear. Per germline, CDR1 MNHNS and CDR2 SASEGT. V was shortened by 2 bases and J by 5 bases, with 13 bases between the two germline ends. The CDR3 spans 15 residues.

The V gene is TRBV5-6, the J gene TRBJ2-3; tentative D call: TRBD1 (6 bases). The V end was cut by 1 base, the J end by 2 bases, with 14 bases between. The CDR3 covers 16 residues. In germline, CDR1 is SGHDT, CDR2 YYEEEE. The CDR3: CASSLFTGPYTDTQYF. The CDR3 nucleotides are TGTGCCAGCAGCTTGTTTACAGGGCCATACACAGATACGCAGTATTTT.

The chain carries TRBV19 and TRBJ1-2; 9 positions agree with TRBD1. With 7 bases clipped from V and 3 bases from J, the junction kept 6 bases outside the gene matches. The CDR3 extends over 14 amino acids. Per germline, CDR1 LNHDA and CDR2 SQIVND (reference sequence). CDR3 in DNA: TGTGCCAGTACGATGCGGGACAGGGACTATGGCTACACCTTC. It is translated as CASTMRDRDYGYTF.

The chain couples TRBV7-3 to TRBJ1-2; D perhaps matches TRBD1 (6 bases). Trimming stripped 5 bases from V and 2 bases from J, with 21 bases between. This CDR3 is built from 17 residues. Germline CDR1 reads SGHTA; CDR2 reads FQGTGA. Here the CDR3 reads CASSRPRQDPGNYGYTF. As DNA, the CDR3 is TGTGCCAGCAGCCGCCCGAGACAGGACCCCGGGAACTATGGCTACACCTTC.

V gene TRBV28 combines with J gene TRBJ1-2, with D uncertain. Germline CDR1 reads MDHEN; CDR2 reads SYDVKM. The CDR3 is 12 residues long. V was clipped by 3 bases and J by 6 bases, with 8 bases between them. CDR3 in DNA: TGTGCCAGCAGTTTTGAGACAAATGGCTACACCTTC. It yields the protein CASSFETNGYTF.

This clone was observed a single time. The junction departs from the called germline gene at one end, perhaps through a read error. The genes are TRBV15 and TRBJ2-7, with D possibly TRBD2 on 5 matching bases. CDR3 size: 14 residues. The germline V gene has CDR1 LNHNV and CDR2 YYDKDF (reference sequence). The CDR3 DNA follows: TGTGCCACCAACAGAGGGTCTAGAGAGGACGAGCAGTACTTC. The encoded protein is CATNRGSREDEQYF.

The CDR3 region is CATSGDTNYNEQFF. The CDR3 bases are TGTGCCACCAGTGGGGACACTAACTACAATGAGCAGTTCTTC. The J gene is TRBJ2-1, the V gene TRBV24-1, with D tentatively TRBD1 (6 bases). The V gene's germline CDR1 is KGHDR and CDR2 SFDVKD. V lost 5 bases and J lost 3, with 10 bases in between. The CDR3 extends over 14 amino acids.

The rearrangement uses TRBV29-1 and TRBJ1-2; D unresolved. CDR1 and CDR2 from the germline V gene are SQVTM and ANQGSEA. Trimming took off 0 bases at V and 10 bases at J, with 12 bases between the two ends. There are 12 residues in the CDR3. The CDR3 sequence is CSVEDGRAFYTF. The DNA of the CDR3 is TGCAGCGTTGAAGATGGAAGAGCGTTCTACACCTTC.

The V gene is TRBV5-8, the J gene TRBJ2-1; 7 bases align to TRBD1. V trimming: 0 bases; J trimming: 4 bases; junction bases outside the gene matches: 4. The CDR3 runs 15 residues. Germline V gives CDR1 SGHTS, CDR2 YDEGEE. The DNA of the CDR3 is TGTGCCAGCAGCTTGGGGGACAGCGATTACAATGAGCAGTTCTTC. This codes for CASSLGDSDYNEQFF. Based on the CDR3 plus reference TRBV5-8 and TRBJ2-1, the full variable domain is EAGVTQSPTHLIKTRGQQATLRCSPISGHTSVYWYQQALGLGLQFLLWYDEGEERNRGNFPPRFSGRQFPNYSSELNVNALELEDSALYLCASSLGDSDYNEQFFGPGTRLTVL.

The gene calls are TRBV27 and TRBJ1-1; 7 bases line up with TRBD1. Germline V CDR1 and CDR2: MNHEY, SMNVEV (reference sequence). This CDR3 has 13 residues. V was clipped by 8 bases and J by 2 bases; unmatched bases: 5. Here the CDR3 reads CASRDSGNTEAFF. The CDR3 DNA sequence: TGTGCCAGCCGGGACAGCGGCAACACTGAAGCTTTCTTT.

V usage is TRBV9 and J usage is TRBJ1-2, with 8 bases matching TRBD1. CDR3 length equals 14 residues. Germline trimming cut 3 bases from V and 5 bases from J; bases unmatched to any gene: 6. From germline, CDR1 is SGDLS and CDR2 YYNGEE. The CDR3 DNA reads TGTGCCAGCAGCGGGACAGGGCCGTCTTATGGCTACACCTTC. Its translation: CASSGTGPSYGYTF.

V and J are TRBV10-1 and TRBJ2-6; D remains ambiguous. This CDR3 is built from 15 residues. V lost 4 bases and J 2 bases, leaving 9 bases between the germline ends. The germline V gene has CDR1 WNHNN and CDR2 SYGVQD (reference sequence). The CDR3 loop is CASSGPRAGANVLTF. As DNA, the CDR3 is TGCGCCAGCAGTGGACCACGGGCTGGGGCCAACGTCCTGACTTTC.

The V and J genes are TRBV28 and TRBJ2-1; no clear D. V dropped 5 bases and J dropped 4 bases, with 6 bases sitting between them. This CDR3 has 12 amino acids. Germline V gives CDR1 MDHEN, CDR2 SYDVKM. CDR3 sequence: CASSLEYNEQFF. The CDR3 nucleotides read TGTGCCAGCAGTCTAGAGTACAATGAGCAGTTCTTC.